Listed below are T cell receptor beta chains from one sample, sequenced in a study of T cell responses to AZD1222 COVID-19 vaccine. Using immunoSEQ multiplex PCR, the repertoire was profiled, and TCRdb retains in-frame clones only, with some absent. The sample lists approximately 150,000 clones, 87% occurring once. The sample here was peripheral blood, taken 28 days after the second AZD1222 dose. The receptor set was obtained from an adult who received the AZD1222 COVID-19 vaccine. Each CDR3 is given without its conserved first and last residue.

j_call v_call cdr3_aa
TRBJ2-1 TRBV19 ASRQDRSSYNEQF
TRBJ2-3 TRBV28 ASSPGGFEDTQY
TRBJ2-2 TRBV10-3 AIAQAAGGASGELF
TRBJ1-4 TRBV7-6 ASSFAGRDHEKLF
TRBJ1-3 TRBV7-2 ASSPWGPGNTIY
TRBJ1-4 TRBV4-1 ASSQVRTANNEKLF
TRBJ2-1 TRBV7-2 ASSPENGAHSYNEQF
TRBJ1-6 TRBV2 ASSSDGNSPLH
TRBJ1-1 TRBV19 ASNKGWITEAF
TRBJ1-1 TRBV11-2 ASLLGPGTEAF
TRBJ2-7 TRBV4-1 ASGGPDSYEQY
TRBJ2-5 TRBV14 ASTPPGLVQETQY
TRBJ2-5 TRBV5-8 ASSRRWGQETQY
TRBJ1-6 TRBV3-1/TRBV3-2 ASSQGQVYNSPLH
TRBJ2-7 TRBV5-5 ASSGATAEQY
TRBJ2-7 TRBV6-6 ASKGGSSYEQY
TRBJ2-5 TRBV4-3 ASSQEAAGGGETQY
TRBJ2-1 TRBV27 ASRGDSYNEQF
TRBJ2-3 TRBV7-9 ASSIAGETDTQY
TRBJ2-7 TRBV6-6 ASSGHNYEQY
TRBJ1-6 TRBV7-7 ASSPQGPGDSPLH
TRBJ1-3 TRBV19 ASSIQKALSGNTIY